Listed here are 8 T cell receptor beta chains from one sample, sequenced in a study of cytomegalovirus exposure and HLA in healthy donors. It was with 60 Vbeta and 13 Jbeta primers that the PCR ran. Using immunoSEQ multiplex PCR, the repertoire was profiled, and TCRdb retains in-frame clones only, with some absent. The profile covers 100,000 to 130,000 clones, with roughly 82% appearing a single time and roughly 3% taken by the ten largest. Specimen: PBMCs. These receptors all stem from a man aged 25 to 40 in good health and CMV-seropositive.

V and J are TRBV10-1 and TRBJ1-5; TRBD1 matches 8 bases. Looked up from germline, CDR1 is WNHNN and CDR2 is SYGVQD (reference sequence). This CDR3 is built from 13 residues. The trim removed 6 bases at V and 5 bases at J, leaving 3 bases unmatched. Here the CDR3 reads CASSGQGDQPQHF. CDR3 in DNA: TGCGCCAGCAGCGGACAGGGCGATCAGCCCCAGCATTTT.

This clone came up a few times. CDR3 sequence (DNA): TGCGCCAGCAGCTTGGACCAGGCCTACGAGCAGTACTTC. It is translated as CASSLDQAYEQYF. The chain has TRBV5-1 and TRBJ2-7; D remains unclear. Germline V gene lookup returns CDR1 SGHRS and CDR2 YFSETQ. V dropped 0 bases and J dropped 2 bases, with 6 bases sitting between them. This CDR3 contains 13 residues.

The chain links TRBV5-4 to TRBJ2-2; 8 bases agree with TRBD1. CDR1 SGHNT and CDR2 YYREEE come from the germline V gene (reference sequence). The CDR3 is made up of 16 amino acids. Trimming at V came to 3 bases and at J to 4 bases, leaving 8 bases not matched to a gene. In DNA, the CDR3 is TGTGCCAGCAGCTCCGGACAGGGTGAAGTCACCGGGGAGCTGTTTTTT. Translating it yields CASSSGQGEVTGELFF.

This chain uses TRBV13 with TRBJ2-3; TRBD2 matches 10 bases. This CDR3 spans 17 amino acids. Germline trimming cut 5 bases from V and 2 bases from J; bases unmatched to any gene: 10. The germline CDR1 and CDR2 sequences are PRHDT and FYEKMQ (reference sequence). This CDR3 is CASSTVWGTSDTDTQYF. The CDR3 DNA reads TGTGCCAGCAGCACCGTCTGGGGGACTAGCGACACAGATACGCAGTATTTT.

This clone appeared once. The chain combines TRBV10-3 with TRBJ2-2; TRBD1 might be the D (6 bases). Germline V lookup: CDR1 ENHRY, CDR2 SYGVKD. V gave up 4 bases and J gave up 1 base, with 13 bases separating them. The CDR3 has 16 amino acids. CDR3: CAISVLAGVNTGELFF. CDR3 in DNA: TGTGCCATCAGTGTTTTGGCAGGGGTGAACACCGGGGAGCTGTTTTTT.

V is TRBV19 and J is TRBJ1-2; a possible D gene is TRBD1 (6 bases). In germline, CDR1 is LNHDA, CDR2 SQIVND (reference sequence). The CDR3 covers 15 residues. V lost 9 bases, J lost 4 bases, and 21 bases lay in between. CDR3 sequence reads: CASRPRGPIFYGYTF. CDR3 in DNA: TGTGCCAGCCGACCCAGGGGCCCCATCTTCTATGGCTACACCTTC.

The rearrangement uses TRBV27 and TRBJ2-7, with D hard to call. The CDR3 spans 14 residues. Trimming shortened V by 1 base and J by 0 bases, and 7 bases separated the two germline ends. CDR1 is MNHEY, CDR2 SMNVEV, per germline (reference sequence). This CDR3 is CASSLFRSSYEQYF. CDR3 nucleotides: TGTGCCAGCAGTTTATTCCGGAGCTCCTACGAGCAGTACTTC.

This rearrangement joins TRBV19 to TRBJ1-2; TRBD1 matches at 11 bases. CDR3 length: 15 amino acids. CDR1 and CDR2 from the germline V gene are LNHDA and SQIVND (reference sequence). Trimming at V came to 7 bases and at J to 5 bases, leaving 9 bases not matched to a gene. The DNA of the CDR3 is TGTGCCAGTACCCTTGGGACAGGGGGAGGGTATGGCTACACCTTC. Its protein is CASTLGTGGGYGYTF.